This entry is about one TCR beta chain. What it binds is not known. The source of the sample is a study of blood T cells in healthy people across ages. Across the study: Template switching caught about one barcoded beta molecule for each two T cells.

Study-level points and caveats: The donors' CMV status was not determined, possibly confounding changes in expanded clonotypes.

Primers used in a second PCR of roughly 7 to 12 cycles were a sample-barcoded 5' primer and a J-beta primer mix. TCRdb reanalysed the 5' RACE reads using MiXCR and keeps one entry per CDR3 protein. The repertoire has 910,000 or so distinct CDR3 sequences, just over 50% of them found once; the top ten carry about a fifth. V lost 6 bases, J lost 9 bases, and 15 bases stayed unmatched. This CDR3 has 16 residues. Germline CDR1 reads MNHEY; CDR2 reads SVGAGI. The sequencing sample was made of blood. This clonotype was obtained from a woman between 55 and 75 years old in good health. The chain is built from TRBV6-5 and TRBJ2-1; TRBD2 aligns across 9 bases. The CDR3 nucleotides are TGTGCCAGCAGCAGACCACATAGCGGGAGTCAGAGTGAGCAGTTCTTC. Protein: CASSRPHSGSQSEQFF.